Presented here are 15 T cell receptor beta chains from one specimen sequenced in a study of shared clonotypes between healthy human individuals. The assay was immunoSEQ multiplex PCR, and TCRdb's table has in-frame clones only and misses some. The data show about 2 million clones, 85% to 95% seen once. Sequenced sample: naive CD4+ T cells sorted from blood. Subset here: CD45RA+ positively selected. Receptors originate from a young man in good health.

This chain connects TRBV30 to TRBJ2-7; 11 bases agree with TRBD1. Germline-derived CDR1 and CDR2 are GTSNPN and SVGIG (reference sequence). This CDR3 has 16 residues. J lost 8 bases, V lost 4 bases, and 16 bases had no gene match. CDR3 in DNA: TGTGCCTGGAATCCGGGACAGGGGGAACTCCACGCGAAGCAGTACTTC. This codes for CAWNPGQGELHAKQYF.

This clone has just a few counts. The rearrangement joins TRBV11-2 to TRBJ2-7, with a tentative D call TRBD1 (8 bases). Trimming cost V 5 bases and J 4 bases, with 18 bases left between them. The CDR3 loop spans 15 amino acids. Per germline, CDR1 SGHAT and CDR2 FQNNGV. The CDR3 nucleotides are TGTGCCAGCAGCGGATACAGGGGGGGAGGTTACGAGCAGTACTTC. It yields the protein CASSGYRGGGYEQYF.

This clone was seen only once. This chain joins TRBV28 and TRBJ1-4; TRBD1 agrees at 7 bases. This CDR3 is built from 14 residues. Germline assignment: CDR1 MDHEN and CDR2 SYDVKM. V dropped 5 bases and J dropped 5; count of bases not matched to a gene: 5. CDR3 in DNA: TGTGCCAGCAGTCCGACAGGGTCCAATGAAAAACTGTTTTTT. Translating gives CASSPTGSNEKLFF.

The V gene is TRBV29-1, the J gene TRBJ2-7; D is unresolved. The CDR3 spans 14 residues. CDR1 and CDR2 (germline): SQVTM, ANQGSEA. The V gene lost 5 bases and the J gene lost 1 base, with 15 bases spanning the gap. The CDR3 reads CSVKGTVRSYEQYF. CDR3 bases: TGCAGCGTTAAGGGCACAGTTAGATCCTACGAGCAGTACTTC.

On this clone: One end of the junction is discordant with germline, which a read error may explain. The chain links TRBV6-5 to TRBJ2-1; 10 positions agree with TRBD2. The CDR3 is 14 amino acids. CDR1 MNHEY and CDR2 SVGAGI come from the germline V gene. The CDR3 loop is CAISDLAGADEQFF. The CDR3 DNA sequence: TGTGCCATCAGTGACCTAGCGGGAGCGGATGAGCAGTTCTTC.

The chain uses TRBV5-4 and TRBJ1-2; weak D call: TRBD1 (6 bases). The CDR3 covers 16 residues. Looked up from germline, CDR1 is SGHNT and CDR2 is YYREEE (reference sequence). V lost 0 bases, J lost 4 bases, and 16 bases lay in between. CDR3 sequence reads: CASSLGQAQLLYGYTF. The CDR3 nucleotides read TGTGCCAGCAGCTTGGGACAGGCTCAGCTACTCTATGGCTACACCTTC.

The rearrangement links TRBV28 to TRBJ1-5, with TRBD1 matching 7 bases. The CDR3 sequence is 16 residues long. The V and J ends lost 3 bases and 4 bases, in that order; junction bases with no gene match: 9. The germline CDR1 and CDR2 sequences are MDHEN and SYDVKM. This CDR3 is CASSFYRQGWNQPQHF. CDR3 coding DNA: TGTGCCAGCAGTTTCTACCGACAGGGCTGGAATCAGCCCCAGCATTTT. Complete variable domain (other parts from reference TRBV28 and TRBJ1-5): DVKVTQSSRYLVKRTGEKVFLECVQDMDHENMFWYRQDPGLGLRLIYFSYDVKMKEKGDIPEGYSVSREKKERFSLILESASTNQTSMYLCASSFYRQGWNQPQHFGDGTRLSIL.

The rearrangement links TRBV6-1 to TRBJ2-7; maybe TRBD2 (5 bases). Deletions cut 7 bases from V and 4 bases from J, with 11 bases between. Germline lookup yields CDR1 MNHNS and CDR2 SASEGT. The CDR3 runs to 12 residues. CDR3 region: CASKDRGYEQYF. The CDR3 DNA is TGTGCCAGCAAGGATCGGGGTTACGAGCAGTACTTC.

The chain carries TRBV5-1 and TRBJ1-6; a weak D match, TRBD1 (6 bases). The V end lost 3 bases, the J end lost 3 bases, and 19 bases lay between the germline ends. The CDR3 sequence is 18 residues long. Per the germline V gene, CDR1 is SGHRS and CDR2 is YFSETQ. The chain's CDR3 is CASSWRELTGRYNSPLHF. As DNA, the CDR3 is TGCGCCAGCAGCTGGAGAGAATTGACAGGCCGCTATAATTCACCCCTCCACTTT.

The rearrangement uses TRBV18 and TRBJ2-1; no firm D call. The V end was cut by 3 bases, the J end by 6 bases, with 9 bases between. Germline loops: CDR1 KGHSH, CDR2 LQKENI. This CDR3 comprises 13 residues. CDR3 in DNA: TGTGCCAGCTCACCGTTGACGGGCAATGAGCAGTTCTTC. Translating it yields CASSPLTGNEQFF.

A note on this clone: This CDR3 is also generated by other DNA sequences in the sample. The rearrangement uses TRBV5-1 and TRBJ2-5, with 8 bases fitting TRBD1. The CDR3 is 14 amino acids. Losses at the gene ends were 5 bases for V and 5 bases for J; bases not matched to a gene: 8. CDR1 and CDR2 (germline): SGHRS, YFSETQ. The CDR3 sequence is CASSSGQGRETQYF. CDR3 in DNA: TGCGCCAGCAGTAGTGGACAGGGCCGGGAGACCCAGTACTTC.

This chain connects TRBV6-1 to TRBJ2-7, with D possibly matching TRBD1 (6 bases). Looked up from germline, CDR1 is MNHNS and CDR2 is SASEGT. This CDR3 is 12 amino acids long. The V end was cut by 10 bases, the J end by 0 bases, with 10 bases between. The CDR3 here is CATRTASYEQYF. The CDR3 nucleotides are TGTGCCACCCGGACAGCCTCCTACGAGCAGTACTTC.

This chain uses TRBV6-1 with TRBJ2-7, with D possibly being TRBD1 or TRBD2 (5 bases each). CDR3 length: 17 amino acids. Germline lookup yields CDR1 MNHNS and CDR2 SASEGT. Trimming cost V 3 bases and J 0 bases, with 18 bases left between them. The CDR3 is CASSDPFTWDASYEQYF. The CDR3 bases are TGTGCCAGCAGTGACCCCTTCACGTGGGACGCCTCCTACGAGCAGTACTTC.

The CDR3 sequence: CASNVSPTELYNEQFF. CDR3 DNA sequence: TGTGCCAGCAACGTTAGTCCGACTGAACTCTACAATGAGCAGTTCTTC. The chain joins TRBV5-6 to TRBJ2-1; D unclear. CDR3 length equals 16 residues. Per germline, CDR1 SGHDT and CDR2 YYEEEE. The V gene lost 6 bases and the J gene lost 3 bases, with 19 bases spanning the gap.

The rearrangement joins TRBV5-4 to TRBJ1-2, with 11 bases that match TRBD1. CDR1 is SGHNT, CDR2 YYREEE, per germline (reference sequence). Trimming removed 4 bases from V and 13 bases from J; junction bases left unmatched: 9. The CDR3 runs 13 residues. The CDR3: CASSVGQGETGTF. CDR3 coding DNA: TGTGCCAGCAGCGTGGGACAGGGGGAGACGGGCACCTTC.